This T cell receptor beta chain came from a study of CD8 T cells in ankylosing spondylitis (dated by TCRdb to the late 2010s). Notes on the research overall: T cell receptor beta repertoires were profiled in healthy donors and ankylosing spondylitis patients so that disease-linked TCR variants could be found. Samples of peripheral blood were taken, and for ankylosing spondylitis patients, synovial fluid was collected as well. In total, the full study cohort was made up of 110 or so healthy donors and roughly 27 ankylosing spondylitis patients.

Here is what the overall study found, with its caveats: In peripheral blood, the disease-linked clones were found at relatively low frequencies and had a CD8+ phenotype. Some motif variants were previously reported in synovial fluid and blood of reactive arthritis patients, suggesting common disease-initiation mechanisms. A TCR beta motif of several highly homologous amino acid variants appeared characteristic of blood from ankylosing spondylitis patients. According to the report, matched synovial fluid samples from ankylosing spondylitis patients were significantly enriched for the disease-linked clones.

The germline V gene encodes CDR1 SGHDT and CDR2 YYEEEE. CDR3 length: 14 amino acids, cysteine to phenylalanine. CDR3 DNA only is kept here, 42 bases in frame from base 1. V is pared back by 4 bases and J by 4 bases, with 11 bases lying between the germline termini. This clonotype was seen only a few times. Its binding antigen is unknown. Nothing much larger sits one base from this clone, and base qualities are not available. The instrument was an Illumina HiSeq 2500. Quantitative 5'-RACE with molecular barcodes was used to prepare TCR beta libraries. The paper's data handling went like this. A new computational method, built on a probabilistic model of VDJ rearrangement, was used to identify disease-linked TCR variants. Using fastp at Q25 and MiXCR, TCRdb reprocessed the public reads and kept productive beta chains. Entries that share a CDR3 protein sequence are merged under the most common genes and DNA. The V and J calls were not made by the authors but by TCRdb's processing. Within this sample are 500,000 to 550,000 distinct CDR3 sequences, with approximately 12% of them counted one time only. The ten largest clonotypes hold about 6.5% of the sample.

Sample: blood, either unsorted or a sorted T cell fraction (not recorded which). The sequence links TRBV5-6 to TRBJ1-4, with the D segment identity uncertain. The source of this sequence is a male donor with ankylosing spondylitis. CDR3 loop: CASSPEPGNEKLFF. The DNA is TGTGCCAGCAGCCCCGAGCCGGGTAATGAAAAACTGTTTTTT.